This T cell receptor beta chain was captured in a study of cytomegalovirus exposure and HLA in healthy donors. PCR used 60 Vbeta primers and 13 Jbeta primers. Sequencing was performed with immunoSEQ multiplex PCR; in TCRdb, only in-frame clones are kept and a portion is missing. The sample shows over 55,000 clones, about 80% of them seen only once. CDR3 size: 14 residues. The ends were cut back, 6 bases at V and 8 bases at J, with 16 bases in the middle. Germline V gene lookup returns CDR1 MNHNS and CDR2 SASEGT. The TCR was taken from a woman aged 30 to 39 in good health and CMV-seronegative. Sequencing was performed on PBMCs. The chain couples TRBV6-1 to TRBJ1-4, with a tentative D call TRBD1 (6 bases). Here the CDR3 DNA reads TGTGCCAGCAGCTCAATAGGGGGTCGGGAAAAACTGTTTTTT. Translation gives CASSSIGGREKLFF.